This T cell receptor beta chain was profiled in a study of long-term antiretroviral therapy in people with HIV. V shed 3 bases and J shed 3 bases, with 17 bases lying between them. CDR3 length: 15 amino acids. Per the germline V gene, CDR1 is GTSNPN and CDR2 is SVGIG (reference sequence). Findings of the study overall: Among HIV repertoires, CDR3 length ranges were narrower than those of controls.

Comments on this clone: Its antigen is not known.

Researchers ran immunoSEQ v3.0 at survey level. Method: immunoSEQ multiplex PCR; TCRdb's copy keeps in-frame clones and lacks some. Among some 20,000 clones, about nine tenths were seen once, and the ten largest hold 7.5% to 9.5%. The material was unsorted PBMCs, obtained roughly 4.2 years before starting antiretroviral therapy. V and J are TRBV30 and TRBJ2-5; D tentatively reads TRBD1 or TRBD2 (5 bases each). The sequence was obtained from a woman aged 25 to 39 with HIV. CDR3 residues: CAWSPFWMGEETQYF. CDR3 bases: TGTGCCTGGAGCCCTTTTTGGATGGGGGAAGAGACCCAGTACTTC. Looking up the rest from reference TRBV30 and TRBJ2-5 gives the full variable domain: SQTIHQWPATLVQPVGSPLSLECTVEGTSNPNLYWYRQAAGRGLQLLFYSVGIGQISSEVPQNLSASRPQDRQFILSSKKLLLSDSGFYLCAWSPFWMGEETQYFGPGTRLLVL.